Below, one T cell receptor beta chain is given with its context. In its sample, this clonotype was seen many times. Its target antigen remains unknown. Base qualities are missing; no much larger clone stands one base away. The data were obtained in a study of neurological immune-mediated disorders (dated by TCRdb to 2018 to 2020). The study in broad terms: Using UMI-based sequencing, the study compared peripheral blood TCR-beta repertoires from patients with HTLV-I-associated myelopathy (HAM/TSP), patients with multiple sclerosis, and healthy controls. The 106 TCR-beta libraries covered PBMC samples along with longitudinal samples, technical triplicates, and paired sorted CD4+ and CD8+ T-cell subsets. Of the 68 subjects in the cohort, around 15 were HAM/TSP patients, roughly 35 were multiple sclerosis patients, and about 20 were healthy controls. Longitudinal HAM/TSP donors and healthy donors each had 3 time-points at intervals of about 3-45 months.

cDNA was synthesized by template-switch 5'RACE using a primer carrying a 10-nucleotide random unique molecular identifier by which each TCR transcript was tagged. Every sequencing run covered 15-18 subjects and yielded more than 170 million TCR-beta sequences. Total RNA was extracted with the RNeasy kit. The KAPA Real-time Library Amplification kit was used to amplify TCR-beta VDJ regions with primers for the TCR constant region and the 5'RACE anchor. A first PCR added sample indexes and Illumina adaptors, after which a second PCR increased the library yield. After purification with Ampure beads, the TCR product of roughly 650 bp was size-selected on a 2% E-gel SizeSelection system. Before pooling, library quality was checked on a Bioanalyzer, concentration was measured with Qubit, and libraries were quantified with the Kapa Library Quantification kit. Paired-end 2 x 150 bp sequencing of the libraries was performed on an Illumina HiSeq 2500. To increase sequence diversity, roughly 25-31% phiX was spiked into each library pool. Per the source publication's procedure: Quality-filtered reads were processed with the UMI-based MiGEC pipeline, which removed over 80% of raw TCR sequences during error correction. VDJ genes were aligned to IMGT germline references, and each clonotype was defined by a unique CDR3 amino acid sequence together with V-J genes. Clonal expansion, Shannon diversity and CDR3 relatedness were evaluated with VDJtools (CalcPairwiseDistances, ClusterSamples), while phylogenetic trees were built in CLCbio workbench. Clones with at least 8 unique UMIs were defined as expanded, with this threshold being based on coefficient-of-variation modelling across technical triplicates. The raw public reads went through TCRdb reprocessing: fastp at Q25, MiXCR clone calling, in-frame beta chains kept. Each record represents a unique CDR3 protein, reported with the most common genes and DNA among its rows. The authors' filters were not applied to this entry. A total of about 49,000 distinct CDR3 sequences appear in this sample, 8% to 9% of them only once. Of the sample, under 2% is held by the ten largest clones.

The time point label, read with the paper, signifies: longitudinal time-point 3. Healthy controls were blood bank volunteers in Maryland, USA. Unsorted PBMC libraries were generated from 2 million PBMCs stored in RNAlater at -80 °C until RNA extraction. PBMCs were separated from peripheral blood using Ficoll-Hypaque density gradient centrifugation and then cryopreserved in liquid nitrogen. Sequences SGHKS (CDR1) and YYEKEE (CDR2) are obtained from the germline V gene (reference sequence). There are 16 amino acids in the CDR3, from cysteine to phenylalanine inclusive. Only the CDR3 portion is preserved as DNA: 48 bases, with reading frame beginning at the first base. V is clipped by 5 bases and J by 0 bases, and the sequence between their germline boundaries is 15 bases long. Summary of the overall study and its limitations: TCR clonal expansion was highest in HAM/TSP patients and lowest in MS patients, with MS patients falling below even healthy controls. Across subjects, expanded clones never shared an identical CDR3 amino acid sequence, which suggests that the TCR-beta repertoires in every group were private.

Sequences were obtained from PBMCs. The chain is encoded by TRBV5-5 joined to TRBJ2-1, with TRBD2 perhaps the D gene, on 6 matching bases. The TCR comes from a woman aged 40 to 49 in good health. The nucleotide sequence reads TGTGCCAGCAGTCCCGGGAGCCTTGTCTCCTACAATGAGCAGTTCTTC. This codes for CASSPGSLVSYNEQFF.